The TCR beta chain under discussion was sequenced for a study of blood T cell repertoires in COVID-19. Authors' analysis steps: For nucleated cells, counts were estimated from reference gene primer amplification. Profiling relied on immunoSEQ multiplex PCR, and the TCRdb table lists in-frame clones only, not all of them. V, J and clone size are taken as reported in that table, and D and trimming were inferred from the DNA itself. This sample carries more than 200,000 clones, around nine tenths of them seen once, and the ten largest clones take approximately 1.6%. The receptor's source is a woman in her 50s who had recovered from COVID-19. Sequencing input: PBMCs or T cells enriched from blood (not recorded which).

The CDR3 reads CASSSKLGLAGDTQYF. The CDR3 DNA sequence: TGTGCCAGCAGTTCCAAACTTGGACTAGCGGGGGATACGCAGTATTTT. The chain uses TRBV27 and TRBJ2-3, with 12 bases that match TRBD2. The ends lost 4 bases at V and 6 bases at J; junction bases unmatched: 8. The CDR3 extends over 16 amino acids. Looked up from germline, CDR1 is MNHEY and CDR2 is SMNVEV (reference sequence).